This TCR beta chain was retrieved from a study (dated by TCRdb to between 2022 and 2023). What the work shows at the level of the full study, not this receptor alone: Further investigation, including longitudinal sampling and assessment of a control group, is stated by the authors to be required.

A word on this clone: No antigen is known for it. There are no base qualities to consult, and no much larger clone falls within one base.

Survey-level sequencing on the immunoSEQ platform was used to profile TCR beta chain repertoires. The study's processing was this. CDR3 amino acid length spectratypes and V-J pairing frequencies were compared, and repertoire diversity was measured with the inverse Simpson index. Clonotypes specific to SARS-CoV-2, CMV, influenza A and EBV were annotated by matching TCR beta CDR3 sequences against VDJdb. Sourced from immuneACCESS, this table was stored by TCRdb with only in-frame sequences that have V and J called. A share of the clones is absent; for the studies checked, an unresolved V gene accounts for under half, and the remainder has no known explanation. The DNA was the basis for D and trimming; V, J and clone size are from that table. This sample comprises roughly 68,000 clones, around 95% of them detected only once. The ten largest clones represent roughly 4.5% of the sample. For TCR beta sequencing, genomic DNA was taken from unsorted PBMCs, and those PBMCs had been isolated from peripheral blood.

Sequencing input: PBMCs. This receptor was obtained from a man aged 40-50 years with rheumatoid arthritis.

The CDR3 region has the sequence CASSLETDSNQPQHF. The DNA sequence is TGTGCCAGCAGCCTGGAGACAGATAGCAATCAGCCCCAGCATTTT. The V and J segments used are TRBV7-2 and TRBJ1-5, with TRBD1 as a weak D call on 5 bases. Relative to germline, V is 5 bases shorter and J is 0 bases shorter, with 11 bases between their ends. Sequences SGHTA (CDR1) and FQGNSA (CDR2) are obtained from the germline V gene. From cysteine to phenylalanine, the CDR3 is 15 amino acids long. This entry keeps only the CDR3 DNA: 45 bases, framed from base 1.